This record concerns one T cell receptor beta chain sequence. No antigen is known for it. Treatment noted: oral pan-JAK inhibitor, 5-10 mg twice daily. The study team obtained lesional scalp punch biopsies and peripheral blood from alopecia areata patients. Germline CDR1 and CDR2: SEHNR and FQNEAQ (reference sequence). CDR3 length: 11 amino acids. Trimming removed 2 bases at V and 5 bases at J, with 0 bases between. Sequencing used cDNA as its template, made by extracting RNA and reverse transcribing it. The data were produced by immunoSEQ multiplex PCR, yet TCRdb's version contains in-frame clones alone and is incomplete. The sample consists of around 110,000 clones, 84% of them appearing once. This specimen belongs to a study of CD8+ T cells in alopecia areata. General study findings and limits: Alphabeta T cells residing in normal skin are also sequenced in scalp samples. Among the top 100, expanded CD8+ clones, as well as scalp clonality, were significantly decreased by tofacitinib. With tofacitinib ongoing, many expanded lesional clones persisted in both scalp and blood.

The clonotype comes from a human donor with alopecia areata. The rearrangement uses TRBV7-9 and TRBJ2-2; no clear D gene. Source: CD8+ T cells sorted from blood, taken at week 24, from a patient treated with tofacitinib. The CDR3 bases are TGTGCCAGCAGCTTAACCGGGGAGCTGTTTTTT. Translating it yields CASSLTGELFF.